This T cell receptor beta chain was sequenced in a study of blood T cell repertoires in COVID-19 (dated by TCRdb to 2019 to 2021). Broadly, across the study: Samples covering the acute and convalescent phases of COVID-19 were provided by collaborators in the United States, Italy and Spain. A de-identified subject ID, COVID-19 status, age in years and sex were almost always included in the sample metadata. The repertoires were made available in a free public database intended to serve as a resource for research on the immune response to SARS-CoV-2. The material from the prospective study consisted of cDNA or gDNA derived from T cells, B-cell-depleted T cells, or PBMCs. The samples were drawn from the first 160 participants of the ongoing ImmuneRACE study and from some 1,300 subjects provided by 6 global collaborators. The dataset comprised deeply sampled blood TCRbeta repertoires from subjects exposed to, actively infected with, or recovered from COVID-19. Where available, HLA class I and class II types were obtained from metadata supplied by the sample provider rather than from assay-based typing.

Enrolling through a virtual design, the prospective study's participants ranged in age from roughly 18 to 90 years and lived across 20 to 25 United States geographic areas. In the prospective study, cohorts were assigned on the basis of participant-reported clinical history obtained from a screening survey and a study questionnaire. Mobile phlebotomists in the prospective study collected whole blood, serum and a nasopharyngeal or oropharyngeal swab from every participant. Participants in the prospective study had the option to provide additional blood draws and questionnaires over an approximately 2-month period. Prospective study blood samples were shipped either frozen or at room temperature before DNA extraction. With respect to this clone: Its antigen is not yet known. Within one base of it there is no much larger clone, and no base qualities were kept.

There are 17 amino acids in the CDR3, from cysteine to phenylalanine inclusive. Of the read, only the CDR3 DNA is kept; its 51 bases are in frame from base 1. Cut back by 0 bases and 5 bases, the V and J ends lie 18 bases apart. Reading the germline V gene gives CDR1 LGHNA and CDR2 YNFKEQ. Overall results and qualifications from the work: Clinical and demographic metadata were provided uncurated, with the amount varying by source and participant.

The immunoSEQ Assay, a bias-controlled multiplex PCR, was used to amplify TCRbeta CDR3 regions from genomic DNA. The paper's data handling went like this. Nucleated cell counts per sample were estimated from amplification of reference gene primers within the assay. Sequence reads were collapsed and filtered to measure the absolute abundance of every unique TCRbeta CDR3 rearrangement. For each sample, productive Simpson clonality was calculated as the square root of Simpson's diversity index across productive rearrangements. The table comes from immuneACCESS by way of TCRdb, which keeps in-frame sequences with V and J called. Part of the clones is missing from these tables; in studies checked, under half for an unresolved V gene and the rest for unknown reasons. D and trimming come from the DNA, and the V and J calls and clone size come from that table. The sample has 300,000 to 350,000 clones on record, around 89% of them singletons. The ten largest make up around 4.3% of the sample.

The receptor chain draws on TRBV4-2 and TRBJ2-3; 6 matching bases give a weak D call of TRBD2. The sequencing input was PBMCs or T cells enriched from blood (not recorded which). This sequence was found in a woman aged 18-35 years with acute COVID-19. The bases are TGTGCCAGCAGCCAAGATCGCGGGGTCCCAGGGCGAGATACGCAGTATTTT. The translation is CASSQDRGVPGRDTQYF.